This passage covers 30 T cell receptor beta chains from one sample sequenced in a study of PD-1 blockade in classical Hodgkin lymphoma. Measured with immunoSEQ multiplex PCR; TCRdb has only the in-frame clones, and not every one. This table holds some 70,000 clones, over 90% found once. This sample's time point: newly diagnosed, previously untreated cHL patient sample. Input material: peripheral blood mononuclear cells (PBMCs). These receptors were collected from a human donor with classical Hodgkin lymphoma.

A word on this clone: A read error may account for a junction end that differs from germline. The chain combines TRBV5-1 with TRBJ1-2, with 10 bases that match TRBD1. The germline V gene encodes CDR1 SGHRS and CDR2 YFSETQ. The CDR3 has 13 residues. CDR3 in amino acids: CASQGQGNSGYTF. The CDR3 nucleotides are TGCGCCAGCCAGGGACAGGGGAACTCTGGCTACACCTTC.

This sequence joins TRBV6-5 and TRBJ1-2; D uncertain. V was shortened by 0 bases and J by 5 bases, with 10 bases between the two germline ends. In germline, CDR1 is MNHEY, CDR2 SVGAGI. The CDR3 runs 14 residues. DNA of the CDR3: TGTGCCAGCAGTTACTCCTGGCCCTCATATGGCTACACCTTC. It encodes CASSYSWPSYGYTF.

This clone has just one count. A junction boundary mismatches the germline segment, possibly from a read error. The sample has other DNA sequences that encode this CDR3 too. The CDR3, as DNA: TGTGCCAGCAGTTTAAGGGGTTCCGGAGAGCTGTTTTTT. Amino acid sequence: CASSLRGSGELFF. The chain couples TRBV28 to TRBJ2-2; D is perhaps TRBD1 (5 bases). The CDR3 sequence is 13 residues long. CDR1 MDHEN and CDR2 SYDVKM come from the germline V gene. Full variable domain (outside the CDR3, taken from reference TRBV28 and TRBJ2-2): DVKVTQSSRYLVKRTGEKVFLECVQDMDHENMFWYRQDPGLGLRLIYFSYDVKMKEKGDIPEGYSVSREKKERFSLILESASTNQTSMYLCASSLRGSGELFFGEGSRLTVL.

V usage is TRBV7-9 and J usage is TRBJ2-5; D remains ambiguous. Germline CDR1 SEHNR, CDR2 FQNEAQ (reference sequence). This CDR3 spans 12 amino acids. The V and J ends lost 3 bases and 5 bases respectively, with 7 bases between them. CDR3 loop: CASSLEQETQYF. CDR3 nucleotides: TGTGCCAGCAGCTTGGAGCAGGAGACCCAGTACTTC.

The chain joins TRBV5-6 to TRBJ2-5; possibly TRBD1 or TRBD2 for D (6 bases each). The CDR3 is 17 amino acids. Germline V gene sequence: CDR1 SGHDT, CDR2 YYEEEE. V lost 3 bases and J lost 4, with 22 bases in between. CDR3 loop: CASSYKNRAGRSETQYF. The DNA of the CDR3 is TGTGCCAGCAGCTACAAGAACAGGGCGGGAAGGTCAGAGACCCAGTACTTC.

The V gene is TRBV28, the J gene TRBJ2-4, with D possibly TRBD2 on 7 matching bases. V lost 5 bases to trimming and J lost 0 bases, with 20 bases between them. The CDR3 has 18 residues. Germline CDR1 MDHEN, CDR2 SYDVKM. DNA for the CDR3: TGTGCCAGCAGTGGCCGGGGGGCTGAGGGGGTAGCCAAAAACATTCAGTACTTC. It specifies CASSGRGAEGVAKNIQYF. Variable domain in full (rest from reference TRBV28 and TRBJ2-4): DVKVTQSSRYLVKRTGEKVFLECVQDMDHENMFWYRQDPGLGLRLIYFSYDVKMKEKGDIPEGYSVSREKKERFSLILESASTNQTSMYLCASSGRGAEGVAKNIQYFGAGTRLSVL.

The chain uses TRBV15 and TRBJ1-3; possible D gene TRBD1, 6 bases. The CDR3 spans 15 residues. In germline, CDR1 is LNHNV, CDR2 YYDKDF (reference sequence). Between the trimmed V and J ends, which lost 5 bases and 3 bases, there was a span of 14 bases. The CDR3: CATSLGTTFGNTIYF. DNA of the CDR3: TGTGCCACCAGCCTTGGGACAACCTTTGGAAACACCATATATTTT.

The rearrangement links TRBV18 to TRBJ2-3; 9 bases match TRBD1. There are 15 residues in the CDR3. J gave up 3 bases and V 3 bases, and 4 bases lay outside the gene matches. Germline V gives CDR1 KGHSH, CDR2 LQKENI. The CDR3 sequence: CASSPGQGWTDTQYF. The CDR3 DNA is TGTGCCAGCTCACCGGGACAGGGATGGACAGATACGCAGTATTTT. Supplemented by reference TRBV18 and TRBJ2-3, the full variable domain reads NAGVMQNPRHLVRRRGQEARLRCSPMKGHSHVYWYRQLPEEGLKFMVYLQKENIIDESGMPKERFSAEFPKEGPSILRIQQVVRGDSAAYFCASSPGQGWTDTQYFGPGTRLTVL.

V gene TRBV19 combines with J gene TRBJ1-3; possible D gene TRBD1, 6 bases. Germline CDR1 LNHDA, CDR2 SQIVND (reference sequence). There are 15 residues in the CDR3. V was clipped by 5 bases and J by 0 bases, with 11 bases between them. The CDR3 protein is CASSLGQSSGNTIYF. As DNA, the CDR3 is TGTGCCAGTAGTCTAGGACAGTCCTCTGGAAACACCATATATTTT.

This rearrangement joins TRBV1 to TRBJ2-2; TRBD2, as called in the table, went unchecked against the DNA. TRBV1 has pseudogene status. This CDR3 region has 14 residues. CDR3 coding DNA: TGCACCAGCACCCCAGACCCGAGAGCCGGGGAGCTGTTTTTT. Translating it yields CTSTPDPRAGELFF.

The J gene is TRBJ2-5, the V gene TRBV7-2; 8 nucleotides agree with TRBD1. The CDR3 sequence is 18 residues long. Trimming removed 5 bases from V and 1 base from J; junction bases left unmatched: 15. Germline V gene sequence: CDR1 SGHTA, CDR2 FQGNSA. CDR3 sequence (DNA): TGTGCCAGCAGCCTGGGACAGGTGGCTAGACGGGCCCAAGAGACCCAGTACTTC. It translates to CASSLGQVARRAQETQYF.

The J gene is TRBJ1-4, the V gene TRBV5-1, with a weak D call TRBD1 (6 bases). CDR1 and CDR2 (germline): SGHRS, YFSETQ. The CDR3 covers 16 residues. V gave up 1 base and J gave up 8 bases, with 18 bases separating them. The CDR3 spells CASSLSVGGPNEKLFF. DNA for the CDR3: TGCGCCAGCAGCTTGAGTGTGGGGGGCCCCAACGAAAAACTGTTTTTT.

This clone has just one count. The genes are TRBV18 and TRBJ1-1; D not certain. The CDR3 length is 15 residues. Trimming removed 1 base from V and 0 bases from J, with 9 bases in between. Germline assignment: CDR1 KGHSH and CDR2 LQKENI. The CDR3 DNA reads TGTGCCAGCTCACCACTACGTAGCATGAACACTGAAGCTTTCTTT. Translation gives CASSPLRSMNTEAFF.

This clone appeared once. The chain uses TRBV10-2 and TRBJ2-7; maybe TRBD1 (6 bases). This CDR3 spans 14 amino acids. V lost 8 bases to trimming and J lost 4 bases, with 18 bases between them. CDR1 and CDR2 (germline): WSHSY, SAAADI. DNA of the CDR3: TGCGCCAGCCGATACCGACAGGAAGGGTACGAGCAGTACTTC. This encodes CASRYRQEGYEQYF.

This chain links TRBV4-1 with TRBJ1-2, with unresolved D. From germline, CDR1 is MGHRA and CDR2 YSYEKL. The CDR3 length is 13 residues. The V end lost 1 base, the J end lost 2 bases, and 5 bases lay between the germline ends. The CDR3 here is CASSQGENYGYTF. In DNA, the CDR3 is TGCGCCAGCAGCCAAGGGGAGAACTATGGCTACACCTTC.

V and J are TRBV5-6 and TRBJ2-2, with TRBD1 matching over 8 bases. CDR1 and CDR2 (germline): SGHDT, YYEEEE. Trimming removed 5 bases from V and 2 bases from J; junction bases left unmatched: 5. The CDR3 extends over 15 amino acids. CDR3 in amino acids: CASRDRGGNTGELFF. DNA for the CDR3: TGTGCCAGCAGAGACAGGGGTGGAAACACCGGGGAGCTGTTTTTT.

This clone was recorded only once. The chain recombines TRBV5-6 with TRBJ2-5; maybe TRBD1 (6 bases). Trimming removed 4 bases from V and 0 bases from J, with 13 bases in between. Germline V gene data show CDR1 as SGHDT and CDR2 as YYEEEE. CDR3 length equals 15 residues. CDR3 protein: CASSPMYRDQETQYF. The CDR3 DNA is TGTGCCAGCAGCCCCATGTACAGGGACCAAGAGACCCAGTACTTC.

This chain links TRBV11-3 with TRBJ2-1, with a tentative D call TRBD1 (6 bases). Germline V lookup: CDR1 SGHNT, CDR2 YENEEA. Trimming took off 1 base at V and 1 base at J, with 14 bases between the two ends. The CDR3 is 17 residues long. Here the CDR3 DNA reads TGTGCCAGCAGCTTAGGAATGGACAGCCATTCCTACAATGAGCAGTTCTTC. This gives the protein CASSLGMDSHSYNEQFF.

The chain carries TRBV28 and TRBJ1-2; D possibly corresponds to TRBD1 (6 bases). Germline CDR1 MDHEN, CDR2 SYDVKM. V was clipped by 8 bases and J by 7 bases, with 17 bases between them. CDR3 size: 13 residues. CDR3 amino acids: CASLDGGGFGYTF. In DNA form, the CDR3 reads TGTGCCAGCCTCGACGGGGGGGGCTTTGGCTACACCTTC.

The chain carries TRBV4-1 and TRBJ1-4; TRBD1 matches 8 bases. J lost 2 bases, V lost 3 bases, and 11 bases had no gene match. The CDR3 length is 18 residues. The germline CDR1 and CDR2 sequences are MGHRA and YSYEKL. The CDR3 spells CASSHARDRLKTNEKLFF. The CDR3 DNA follows: TGCGCCAGCAGCCACGCTAGGGACAGGTTGAAGACTAATGAAAAACTGTTTTTT.

Concerning this clone itself: Other DNA sequences in this specimen translate into the identical CDR3. CDR3 in DNA: TGTGCCAGCAGCCACGGGACGGTAAGCTCCTACGAGCAGTACTTC. Its protein product is CASSHGTVSSYEQYF. The chain combines TRBV28 with TRBJ2-7; D is possibly TRBD1 or TRBD2 (5 bases each). V gave up 6 bases and J gave up 0 bases, with 15 bases separating them. The CDR3 has 15 residues. Germline V CDR1 and CDR2: MDHEN, SYDVKM.

This clone was detected only a few times. J is TRBJ1-1 and V is TRBV28; D remains unclear. V gave up 5 bases and J gave up 7 bases, with 14 bases separating them. From germline, CDR1 is MDHEN and CDR2 SYDVKM. CDR3 length: 13 amino acids. The CDR3 is CASSPSPSVEAFF. In DNA, the CDR3 is TGTGCCAGCAGTCCCTCCCCCTCAGTTGAAGCTTTCTTT.

This sequence joins TRBV7-8 and TRBJ2-7; D remains ambiguous. In germline, CDR1 is SGHVS, CDR2 FQNEAQ. Trimming shortened V by 1 base and J by 2 bases, and 6 bases separated the two germline ends. The length of the CDR3 is 13 residues. This chain's CDR3 is CASSLGWAYEQYF. The CDR3 DNA reads TGTGCCAGCAGCTTAGGCTGGGCCTACGAGCAGTACTTC.

A single count supports this clone. J is TRBJ2-1 and V is TRBV5-1, with 7 bases matching TRBD2. Germline CDR1 is SGHRS and CDR2 is YFSETQ. The CDR3 has 14 amino acids. With 4 bases clipped from V and 4 bases from J, the junction kept 5 bases outside the gene matches. CDR3 sequence (DNA): TGCGCCAGCAGCGAGCTAGCGGTTTACAATGAGCAGTTCTTC. It is translated as CASSELAVYNEQFF.

About this clone: One end of the junction is discordant with germline, which a read error may explain. The chain has TRBV6-1 and TRBJ1-2; D is unclear. The CDR3 length is 9 residues. Germline V gene sequence: CDR1 MNHNS, CDR2 SASEGT. The CDR3 sequence is CASSEVRDF. In DNA, the CDR3 is TGTGCCAGCAGTGAAGTGCGGGACTTC.

The chain has TRBV9 and TRBJ2-2; 8 nucleotides match TRBD2. The junction had 13 bases not matched to a gene; V was cut back by 4 bases and J by 5 bases. The length of the CDR3 is 17 residues. Germline V gives CDR1 SGDLS, CDR2 YYNGEE. The CDR3 protein is CASSSNPGGPYTGELFF. The CDR3 DNA reads TGTGCCAGCAGCTCCAACCCGGGGGGGCCCTATACCGGGGAGCTGTTTTTT.

The V and J genes are TRBV14 and TRBJ2-7, with TRBD1 as a possible D gene (6 bases). Trimming removed 1 base from V and 11 bases from J, with 12 bases in between. This CDR3 contains 12 residues. CDR1 and CDR2 (germline): SGHDN, FVKESK. This chain's CDR3 is CASSQGPGTKYF. The CDR3 nucleotides read TGTGCCAGCAGCCAAGGCCCCGGGACAAAGTACTTC.

This clone was detected only once. The CDR3 bases are TGTGCCAGCACGATGTTGGACGTGAACACTGAAGCTTTCTTT. This sequence encodes CASTMLDVNTEAFF. This sequence joins TRBV2 and TRBJ1-1; D ambiguous. The CDR3 consists of 14 residues. Trimming took 7 bases from V and 0 from J, leaving 12 bases between them. CDR1 and CDR2 from the germline V gene are SNHLY and FYNNEI.

In this sample, this clone turned up once. The rearrangement uses TRBV7-9 and TRBJ1-1, with no clear D. The CDR3 is 11 residues long. Germline V gives CDR1 SEHNR, CDR2 FQNEAQ (reference sequence). The V end was cut by 3 bases, the J end by 3 bases, with 2 bases between. In nucleotides, the CDR3 is TGTGCCAGCAGCTTTTACACTGAAGCTTTCTTT. This gives the protein CASSFYTEAFF.

V and J are TRBV4-3 and TRBJ2-1; 15 bases map to TRBD2. CDR1 is LGHNA, CDR2 YSLEER, per germline. The CDR3 length is 17 residues. V was pared by 3 bases and J by 0 bases, with 0 bases of the junction left unmatched. The CDR3 loop is CASSQGLAGGSYNEQFF. DNA for the CDR3: TGCGCCAGCAGCCAGGGACTAGCGGGGGGCTCCTACAATGAGCAGTTCTTC.